Listed here are 12 T cell receptor beta chains from one sample, sequenced in a study of blood T cell repertoires in COVID-19. TCRdb keeps only in-frame clones here, not all; method: immunoSEQ multiplex PCR. In the table there are some 100,000 clones, approximately 91% of which are singletons. Sequences were obtained from peripheral blood. The origin of the receptors is a man aged 60-69 years with acute or convalescent COVID-19.

The table lists this clone with a few counts. The genes are TRBV6-7 and TRBJ1-2; TRBD1 is a possible D gene (6 bases). TRBV6-7 is treated as an ORF (open reading frame) with a function not yet certain. V gave up 6 bases and J gave up 0 bases, with 17 bases separating them. The CDR3 spans 16 residues. CDR3 loop: CASRLGQPHPNYGYTF. CDR3 nucleotide sequence: TGTGCCAGCAGACTAGGACAGCCCCACCCTAACTATGGCTACACCTTC.

This clone was seen just once. This chain connects TRBV7-8 to TRBJ1-4; D call uncertain. Trimming removed 5 bases at V and 5 bases at J, with 15 bases between. Germline loops: CDR1 SGHVS, CDR2 FQNEAQ. This CDR3 has 15 amino acids. The CDR3 DNA reads TGTGCCAGCAGCCGGTCCCCAGTGCTGAATGAAAAACTGTTTTTT. Translation: CASSRSPVLNEKLFF.

This clone was seen a single time. The V and J genes are TRBV5-1 and TRBJ1-1; D might be TRBD1 (5 bases). The CDR3 is 13 residues long. From germline, CDR1 is SGHRS and CDR2 YFSETQ. V lost 5 bases, J lost 0 bases, and 8 bases lay in between. The CDR3: CASREGLNTEAFF. The CDR3 nucleotides are TGCGCCAGCAGGGAGGGGTTGAACACTGAAGCTTTCTTT.

The gene calls are TRBV7-3 and TRBJ2-1; 7 nucleotides line up with TRBD1. V was pared by 5 bases and J by 0 bases, with 7 bases of the junction left unmatched. The CDR3 is 16 residues long. Looked up from germline, CDR1 is SGHTA and CDR2 is FQGTGA. CDR3 amino acids: CASSPRTGSSYNEQFF. CDR3 coding DNA: TGTGCCAGCAGCCCCCGGACAGGCAGCTCCTACAATGAGCAGTTCTTC.

This sequence joins TRBV24-1 and TRBJ2-1, with 11 bases fitting TRBD1. Germline CDR1 KGHDR, CDR2 SFDVKD. V trimming: 0 bases; J trimming: 5 bases; junction bases outside the gene matches: 2. The CDR3 runs 16 residues. In DNA form, the CDR3 reads TGTGCCACCAGTGATTTGGGGACAGGGGGTAACAATGAGCAGTTCTTC. It translates to CATSDLGTGGNNEQFF.

The J gene is TRBJ2-3, the V gene TRBV28; 8 nucleotides agree with TRBD1. Germline V gene data show CDR1 as MDHEN and CDR2 as SYDVKM. The junction had 5 bases not matched to a gene; V was cut back by 4 bases and J by 5 bases. This CDR3 is built from 14 residues. Here the CDR3 reads CASSSQGDRDTQYF. The CDR3 DNA is TGTGCCAGCAGTTCACAGGGGGACCGAGATACGCAGTATTTT.

The rearrangement joins TRBV19 to TRBJ1-5; TRBD1 matches 7 bases. CDR3 length: 16 amino acids. Germline V gene sequence: CDR1 LNHDA, CDR2 SQIVND (reference sequence). The V segment lost 1 base and the J segment 3 bases; nucleotides outside the gene matches: 6. CDR3 sequence (DNA): TGTGCCAGTAGTATAGGGGACAGCAATTTCAATCAGCCCCAGCATTTT. Translation: CASSIGDSNFNQPQHF.

The rearrangement links TRBV7-9 to TRBJ1-5, with TRBD1 matching 8 bases. CDR3 length equals 17 residues. Germline values: CDR1 SEHNR, CDR2 FQNEAQ (reference sequence). V shed 5 bases, J shed 3 bases, and the junction held 12 bases outside the gene matches. CDR3 loop: CASSQTDRGDDNQPQHF. For the CDR3, the DNA is TGTGCCAGCAGCCAGACCGACAGGGGTGATGACAATCAGCCCCAGCATTTT.

The chain combines TRBV27 with TRBJ2-3, with no clear D. CDR1 and CDR2 from the germline V gene are MNHEY and SMNVEV (reference sequence). CDR3 length: 13 residues. The V and J ends lost 7 bases and 1 base respectively, with 9 bases between them. In DNA, the CDR3 is TGTGCCAGCAAGTTGCTAGGCACAGATACGCAGTATTTT. It is translated as CASKLLGTDTQYF.

The chain recombines TRBV5-1 with TRBJ1-4; TRBD1 is a possible D gene (5 bases). This CDR3 has 14 amino acids. The ends were cut back, 2 bases at V and 3 bases at J, with 8 bases in the middle. Germline assignment: CDR1 SGHRS and CDR2 YFSETQ. The CDR3 bases are TGCGCCAGCAGCTTCGACAGCCCTAATGAAAAACTGTTTTTT. Protein: CASSFDSPNEKLFF.

This clone was counted a single time. This sequence joins TRBV5-1 and TRBJ2-3; D is possibly TRBD1 (5 bases). The germline gives CDR1 SGHRS, CDR2 YFSETQ. This CDR3 contains 13 residues. With 8 bases removed from V and 1 base from J, the gap between germline ends came to 11 bases. The CDR3 sequence: CASLGQGTDTQYF. The CDR3, as DNA: TGCGCCAGTTTGGGGCAGGGCACAGATACGCAGTATTTT. The full variable domain, completed using reference TRBV5-1 and TRBJ2-3, is KAGVTQTPRYLIKTRGQQVTLSCSPISGHRSVSWYQQTPGQGLQFLFEYFSETQRNKGNFPGRFSGRQFSNSRSEMNVSTLELGDSALYLCASLGQGTDTQYFGPGTRLTVL.

The V gene is TRBV5-1, the J gene TRBJ2-3, with D possibly matching TRBD2 (6 bases). V was shortened by 4 bases and J by 4 bases, with 10 bases between the two germline ends. Germline CDR1 and CDR2: SGHRS and YFSETQ. The length of the CDR3 is 13 residues. CDR3 protein: CASSPGTADTQYF. As DNA, the CDR3 is TGCGCCAGCAGCCCGGGGACTGCAGATACGCAGTATTTT. Based on the CDR3 plus reference TRBV5-1 and TRBJ2-3, the full variable domain is KAGVTQTPRYLIKTRGQQVTLSCSPISGHRSVSWYQQTPGQGLQFLFEYFSETQRNKGNFPGRFSGRQFSNSRSEMNVSTLELGDSALYLCASSPGTADTQYFGPGTRLTVL.